The clone carrying this T cell receptor (beta chain) appeared once. Germline V CDR1 and CDR2: SGHTA, FQGNSA. Trimming pared 2 bases from V and 5 bases from J, leaving 7 bases between. There are 13 residues in the CDR3. Extraction of RNA preceded its reverse transcription into cDNA, which served as the sequencing template. The table came from immunoSEQ multiplex PCR; TCRdb's copy has only in-frame clones and leaves some out. The sample has fewer than 250,000 clones, roughly 60% seen once. Treatment here: oral pan-JAK inhibitor, 5-10 mg twice daily. PBMCs, the starting material, were the source of sorted CD4+ and CD8+ T cells. The data were obtained in a study of CD8+ T cells in alopecia areata.

This TCR was sampled from a human donor with alopecia areata. This specimen was CD4+ T cells sorted from blood, taken between weeks 49 and 50, from a patient treated with tofacitinib. This chain links TRBV7-2 with TRBJ2-1, with TRBD2 as a possible D gene (5 bases). The CDR3 nucleotides read TGTGCCAGCAGCTTAACTAGGAACAATGAGCAGTTCTTC. As protein: CASSLTRNNEQFF.